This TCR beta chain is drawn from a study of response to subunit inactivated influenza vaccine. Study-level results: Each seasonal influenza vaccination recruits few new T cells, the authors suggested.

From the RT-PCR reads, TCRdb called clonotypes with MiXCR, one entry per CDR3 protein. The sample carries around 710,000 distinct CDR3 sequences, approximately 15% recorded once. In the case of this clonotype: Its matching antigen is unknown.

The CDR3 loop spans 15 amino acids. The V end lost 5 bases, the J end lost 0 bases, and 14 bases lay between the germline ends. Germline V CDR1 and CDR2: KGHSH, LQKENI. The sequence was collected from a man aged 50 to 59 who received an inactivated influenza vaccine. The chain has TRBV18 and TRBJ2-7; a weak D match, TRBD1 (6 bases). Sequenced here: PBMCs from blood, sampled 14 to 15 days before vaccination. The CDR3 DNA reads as TGTGCCAGCTCAACAGGGCTAGTGAGCTCCTACGAGCAGTACTTC. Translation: CASSTGLVSSYEQYF.